The source of this TCR beta chain is a study of tumor-infiltrating lymphocytes in primary liver carcinoma. At the level of the study: The five patients, who were men and women, ranged in age from 30 to 69 years.

TCR beta cDNA was made from approximately 500 ng total RNA with a constant-region primer. Construction of TCR beta libraries relied on three successive nested multiplex PCR rounds employing slightly modified ARM-PCR. TRBV1-TRBV30 forward primers and a C-beta reverse primer were used in the first two PCR rounds, which each ran for 9 to 10 cycles. From the multiplex PCR reads, TCRdb called clonotypes with MiXCR, one entry per CDR3 protein. In the table there are 50,000 to 70,000 distinct CDR3 sequences, 65% to 80% of which are singletons. CDR3 length: 14 residues. V trimming: 7 bases; J trimming: 0 bases; junction bases outside the gene matches: 3. Germline CDR1 is MNHNS and CDR2 is SASEGT. Overall study findings and caveats: Overlap in tumor-adjacent and tumor-blood pairs fell below that of tumor region pairs.

This clonotype was counted only a few times. Its cognate antigen is unknown. Each 20-30 mg portion of unsorted bulk tissue served as the source for co-extraction of RNA and DNA. Sequencing was carried out using liver tumor tissue from sampling region 2. Subset indicated: tumor region T2, inferior pole. The chain recombines TRBV6-1 with TRBJ2-4, with TRBD1 matching over 7 bases. This clonotype originated in a man aged 35 to 55 with primary liver carcinoma and hepatitis B virus infection. The CDR3 DNA reads as TGTGCCAGCATGGACAGGTTAGCCAAAAACATTCAGTACTTC. As protein: CASMDRLAKNIQYF.